The 19 T cell receptor beta chains below all came from one sample that was sequenced in a study of cytomegalovirus exposure and HLA in healthy donors. The PCR used 60 Vbeta and 13 Jbeta primers. TCRdb keeps only in-frame clones here, not all; method: immunoSEQ multiplex PCR. The sample lists 95,000 to 100,000 clones; around four fifths were seen once. The sequenced material came from PBMCs. The source of these receptors is a man aged 40-49 years in good health and CMV-seronegative.

The chain combines TRBV29-1 with TRBJ2-5, with TRBD1 matching 7 bases. V gave up 4 bases and J gave up 2 bases; unmatched junction bases: 1. The CDR3 contains 12 residues. CDR1 SQVTM and CDR2 ANQGSEA come from the germline V gene. The DNA for the CDR3 is TGCAGCGTTGTGACAGGGCAAGAGACCCAGTACTTC. Its translation: CSVVTGQETQYF.

This chain uses TRBV7-2 with TRBJ2-2; D not resolved. CDR3 length: 14 residues. The germline V gene has CDR1 SGHTA and CDR2 FQGNSA. The V and J ends lost 1 base and 7 bases respectively, with 10 bases between them. The CDR3 spells CASSLEHHRGELFF. The CDR3 region has the DNA TGTGCCAGCAGCTTAGAACACCACCGCGGGGAGCTGTTTTTT. Together with reference TRBV7-2 and TRBJ2-2, the CDR3 gives the full variable domain: GAGVSQSPSNKVTEKGKDVELRCDPISGHTALYWYRQSLGQGLEFLIYFQGNSAPDKSGLPSDRFSAERTGGSVSTLTIQRTQQEDSAVYLCASSLEHHRGELFFGEGSRLTVL.

The V call is TRBV6-1, the J call TRBJ2-2; D gene unclear. The V end lost 10 bases, the J end lost 8 bases, and 11 bases lay between the germline ends. The length of the CDR3 is 11 residues. CDR1 and CDR2 (germline): MNHNS, SASEGT. The CDR3 bases are TGTGCCATACTACGTATGGGGGAGCTGTTTTTT. This codes for CAILRMGELFF.

The V gene is TRBV20-1, the J gene TRBJ2-7; no reliable D call. Germline V lookup: CDR1 DFQATT, CDR2 SNEGSKA (reference sequence). Between the trimmed V and J ends, which lost 4 bases and 4 bases, there was a span of 5 bases. This CDR3 contains 10 residues. The CDR3 reads CSAKTYEQYF. DNA of the CDR3: TGCAGTGCTAAAACTTACGAGCAGTACTTC.

This clone showed up just once. At one boundary the junction diverges from the germline segment, which might be a read error. The chain recombines TRBV7-9 with TRBJ2-7, with D maybe TRBD1 (6 bases). CDR1 and CDR2 (germline): SEHNR, FQNEAQ (reference sequence). The CDR3 consists of 14 residues. The CDR3 region has the DNA TGTTCCAGCAGTCAGGGGAGTCCTCCCTACGAGCAGTACTTC. It specifies CSSSQGSPPYEQYF.

The chain employs TRBV7-9 and TRBJ1-6; 8 positions agree with TRBD1. CDR1 SEHNR and CDR2 FQNEAQ come from the germline V gene (reference sequence). The CDR3 covers 13 residues. CDR3 nucleotides: TGTTCCTCATCCCGACAGGGGCCTTCACCCCTCCACTTT. Translation gives CSSSRQGPSPLHF.

The V gene is TRBV5-1, the J gene TRBJ2-6, with D possibly being TRBD1 (6 bases). Germline loops: CDR1 SGHRS, CDR2 YFSETQ. The CDR3 runs 20 residues. The V gene lost 1 base and the J gene lost 1 base, with 21 bases spanning the gap. The CDR3 nucleotides are TGCGCCAGCAGCTTGAGGTCCAACAGGGACGGACCTTCTGGGGCCAACGTCCTGACTTTC. As protein: CASSLRSNRDGPSGANVLTF.

This clone has more than one count but fewer than ten. The chain carries TRBV25-1 and TRBJ1-6; D unclear. Trimming cost V 4 bases and J 5 bases, with 12 bases left between them. CDR3 length equals 15 residues. Looked up from germline, CDR1 is MGHDK and CDR2 is SYGVNS. Here the CDR3 DNA reads TGTGCCAGCAGTGGGGTGGGGAGGCATAATTCACCCCTCCACTTT. This sequence encodes CASSGVGRHNSPLHF.

The chain joins TRBV5-4 to TRBJ2-1; 8 bases agree with TRBD2. The length of the CDR3 is 14 residues. CDR1 and CDR2 from the germline V gene are SGHNT and YYREEE (reference sequence). V gave up 1 base and J gave up 8 bases; unmatched junction bases: 5. This chain's CDR3 is CASSLQAGADEQFF. The CDR3 nucleotides read TGTGCCAGCAGCTTGCAAGCGGGAGCCGATGAGCAGTTCTTC.

V and J are TRBV7-9 and TRBJ1-4, with D possibly TRBD1 on 6 matching bases. The germline gives CDR1 SEHNR, CDR2 FQNEAQ (reference sequence). The CDR3 extends over 18 amino acids. Trimming took 4 bases from V and 5 from J, leaving 23 bases between them. CDR3 region: CASSWTRDKSMRNEKLFF. The CDR3 DNA reads as TGTGCCAGCAGCTGGACCCGGGACAAAAGTATGAGAAATGAAAAACTGTTTTTT.

CDR3 in amino acids: CASSPLAGSQETQYF. As DNA, the CDR3 is TGTGCCAGCAGCCCACTAGCGGGCAGCCAAGAGACCCAGTACTTC. The chain has TRBV5-5 and TRBJ2-5; TRBD2 agrees at 9 bases. The CDR3 runs 15 residues. After removal of 4 bases from V and 1 base from J, the junction contained 5 bases not matched to a gene. Germline lookup yields CDR1 SGHKS and CDR2 YYEKEE (reference sequence). Supplemented by reference TRBV5-5 and TRBJ2-5, the full variable domain reads DAGVTQSPTHLIKTRGQQVTLRCSPISGHKSVSWYQQVLGQGPQFIFQYYEKEERGRGNFPDRFSARQFPNYSSELNVNALLLGDSALYLCASSPLAGSQETQYFGPGTRLLVL.

This sequence joins TRBV14 and TRBJ1-2; a possible D gene is TRBD1 (5 bases). Per germline, CDR1 SGHDN and CDR2 FVKESK. This CDR3 contains 13 residues. The ends were cut back, 6 bases at V and 6 bases at J, with 14 bases in the middle. CDR3 DNA: TGTGCCAGCAGTCACGTTAGGGGTGATGGCTACACCTTC. This gives the protein CASSHVRGDGYTF. The complete variable domain, with remaining parts taken from reference TRBV14 and TRBJ1-2, reads EAGVTQFPSHSVIEKGQTVTLRCDPISGHDNLYWYRRVMGKEIKFLLHFVKESKQDESGMPNNRFLAERTGGTYSTLKVQPAELEDSGVYFCASSHVRGDGYTFGSGTRLTVV.

The V gene is TRBV11-2, the J gene TRBJ2-3, with D unresolved. Germline-derived CDR1 and CDR2 are SGHAT and FQNNGV. The CDR3 is 13 residues long. V gave up 9 bases and J gave up 6 bases, with 16 bases separating them. CDR3 sequence: CASSGSAGDTQYF. The CDR3 DNA sequence: TGTGCCAGTTCTGGTTCAGCCGGGGATACGCAGTATTTT. The variable domain in full, completed from reference TRBV11-2 and TRBJ2-3, reads EAGVAQSPRYKIIEKRQSVAFWCNPISGHATLYWYQQILGQGPKLLIQFQNNGVVDDSQLPKDRFSAERLKGVDSTLKIQPAKLEDSAVYLCASSGSAGDTQYFGPGTRLTVL.

The rearrangement links TRBV6-1 to TRBJ2-7; perhaps TRBD2 as D (7 bases). The ends were cut back, 3 bases at V and 5 bases at J, with 17 bases in the middle. The length of the CDR3 is 15 residues. The V gene's germline CDR1 is MNHNS and CDR2 SASEGT. CDR3 sequence: CASSEVWGGVNEQYF. The CDR3 coding sequence is TGTGCCAGCAGTGAGGTCTGGGGGGGCGTCAACGAGCAGTACTTC.

The rearrangement uses TRBV30 and TRBJ1-2; the D is unclear. The germline gives CDR1 GTSNPN, CDR2 SVGIG (reference sequence). V lost 1 base to trimming and J lost 6 bases, with 12 bases between them. The CDR3 extends over 13 amino acids. The CDR3 here is CAWSGGKWDGYTF. CDR3 DNA sequence: TGTGCCTGGAGTGGAGGGAAATGGGATGGCTACACCTTC.

This sequence joins TRBV7-8 and TRBJ2-7; TRBD2 aligns across 8 bases. J was trimmed by 6 bases and V by 3 bases; bases with no gene match: 10. The CDR3 totals 15 residues. The germline V gene has CDR1 SGHVS and CDR2 FQNEAQ. In nucleotides, the CDR3 is TGTGCCAGCAGCTTTTCGGGACTAGGGTCAGTCGAGCAGTACTTC. Translated, it gives CASSFSGLGSVEQYF. Combining the CDR3 with reference TRBV7-8 and TRBJ2-7 gives the whole variable domain GAGVSQSPRYKVAKRGQDVALRCDPISGHVSLFWYQQALGQGPEFLTYFQNEAQLDKSGLPSDRFFAERPEGSVSTLKIQRTQQEDSAVYLCASSFSGLGSVEQYFGPGTRLTVT.

The V gene is TRBV30, the J gene TRBJ1-5; D is unresolved. V gave up 4 bases and J gave up 11 bases, with 15 bases separating them. Germline assignment: CDR1 GTSNPN and CDR2 SVGIG (reference sequence). This CDR3 comprises 12 residues. CDR3 sequence: CAWTGVGDAQHF. The CDR3 region has the DNA TGTGCCTGGACCGGGGTCGGTGATGCCCAGCATTTT. The variable domain in full, with the rest retrieved from reference TRBV30 and TRBJ1-5, is SQTIHQWPATLVQPVGSPLSLECTVEGTSNPNLYWYRQAAGRGLQLLFYSVGIGQISSEVPQNLSASRPQDRQFILSSKKLLLSDSGFYLCAWTGVGDAQHFGDGTRLSIL.

This chain links TRBV7-2 with TRBJ2-7; TRBD1 is a possible D gene (5 bases). The CDR3 length is 13 residues. The V and J ends lost 2 bases and 2 bases respectively, with 7 bases between them. The germline CDR1 and CDR2 sequences are SGHTA and FQGNSA. The CDR3 spells CASSLRGAYEQYF. The CDR3 nucleotides read TGTGCCAGCAGCTTAAGGGGTGCCTACGAGCAGTACTTC.

The chain joins TRBV4-1 to TRBJ1-6; a possible D gene is TRBD1 (6 bases). Germline CDR1 MGHRA, CDR2 YSYEKL. The CDR3 spans 16 residues. V lost 1 base, J lost 10 bases, and 17 bases lay in between. As DNA, the CDR3 is TGCGCCAGCAGCCAAGGATATGGGGGCGTCTCCTCACCCCTCCACTTT. This sequence encodes CASSQGYGGVSSPLHF.